This T cell receptor (beta chain) was observed in a study of T cells in Graves' hyperthyroidism and ophthalmopathy. As for the study in general: Prior to any treatment, at the point of initial diagnosis, peripheral blood was collected. Study results and limitations: Ophthalmopathy, as predicted by the model, came a median roughly 6.5 months after the prediction.

Amplification of TCR beta CDR3 regions was performed using RNA transcripts as template. TCR CDR3 regions were first amplified by RT-PCR with HTBI primers. TCRdb called the multiplex PCR reads again in MiXCR, with one record for every CDR3 protein. The table has over 150,000 distinct CDR3 sequences, over 15% seen once; the top ten hold around 29%. The CDR3 covers 15 residues. The ends were cut back, 6 bases at V and 1 base at J, with 15 bases in the middle. Germline V gene lookup returns CDR1 MNHNS and CDR2 SASEGT. The table lists this clonotype with many counts. Its antigen is as yet unknown. Sequencing was performed on blood. The receptor's source is a woman aged 50 to 60 with Graves' hyperthyroidism. This chain joins TRBV6-1 and TRBJ1-1, with D possibly being TRBD1 (5 bases). CDR3 residues: CASSPRGGRNTEAFF. CDR3 DNA: TGTGCCAGCAGCCCCCGGGGCGGTAGGAACACTGAAGCTTTCTTT.